The rows below give T cell receptor beta chains drawn from one sample of a study of CD8+ T cells in alopecia areata. TCRdb keeps only in-frame clones here, not all; method: immunoSEQ multiplex PCR. The table has a few hundred thousand clones, around two fifths seen once; the top ten hold about 0.48%. The starting material was CD4+ T cells sorted from blood, obtained at approximately week 31, from a patient treated with tofacitinib. Receptors were obtained from a human donor with alopecia areata. The CDR3 runs from the conserved cysteine through the conserved F or W. D genes are given only for firm matches. Clone size is stated in some rows and not others, as once, few, many or a class when expanded.

clone_size,d_call,j_call,v_call,cdr3_nt,cdr3_aa
.,.,TRBJ2-7,TRBV27,TGTGCCAGCAGTTTAACGGGTACGCAGGGGATAATTTCCTACGAGCAGTACTTC,CASSLTGTQGIISYEQYF
.,.,TRBJ1-5,TRBV18,TGTGCCAGCTCCGGGGCAGCTAGCAATCAGCCCCAGCATTTT,CASSGAASNQPQHF
.,.,TRBJ1-1,TRBV6-5,TGTGCCAGCAGTTCAGGGACTTGGAACACTGAAGCTTTCTTT,CASSSGTWNTEAFF
few,.,TRBJ2-3,TRBV18,TGTGCCAGCTCACCAAGGGACGTTTCCTCTACGCAGTATTTT,CASSPRDVSSTQYF
few,.,TRBJ2-3,TRBV6-5,TGTGCCAGCAGTTTCGCAGATACGCAGTATTTT,CASSFADTQYF
many,TRBD1,TRBJ2-6,TRBV19,TGTGCCAGTAGCCGAGGACAGGCTGGCGGGGCCAACGTCCTGACTTTC,CASSRGQAGGANVLTF
.,.,TRBJ1-3,TRBV30,TGTGCCTGGAGTGTAGCTGGGGTATCTGGAAACACCATATATTTT,CAWSVAGVSGNTIYF
few,TRBD1,TRBJ2-5,TRBV10-2,TGCGCCAGCAGGACAGGGGTGTGGGAGACCCAGTACTTC,CASRTGVWETQYF
once,.,TRBJ1-1,TRBV7-9,TGTGCCAGCAGCTTAGAGGAGGGTCGGGCTTTCTTT,CASSLEEGRAFF
.,TRBD2,TRBJ2-1,TRBV4-1,TGCGCCAGCGGAAGCGGGGGTTACAATGAGCAGTTCTTC,CASGSGGYNEQFF
few,.,TRBJ1-3,TRBV14,TGTGCCAGCAGCCACCAAAAGGTTCCGGGCCAGGACATATATTTT,CASSHQKVPGQDIYF
.,.,TRBJ1-4,TRBV20-1,TGCAGTGCTAGAGGCGGAAGGGGACTGTTTTTT,CSARGGRGLFF
.,.,TRBJ2-7,TRBV29-1,TGCAGCGTTGAAGGGGGCGCTTACATCTACGAGCAGTACTTC,CSVEGGAYIYEQYF
many,TRBD1,TRBJ2-1,TRBV18,TGTGCCAGCTCACCACCGGTCAGGGGGTCTTACAATGAGCAGTTCTTC,CASSPPVRGSYNEQFF
.,TRBD2,TRBJ2-7,TRBV4-2,TGTGCCACCCAGCGGGAGGGCCGGTACGAGCAGTACTTC,CATQREGRYEQYF
.,.,TRBJ1-2,TRBV7-2,TGTGCCAGCAGCTTCAATGGGGCCTATGGCTACACCTTC,CASSFNGAYGYTF
.,.,TRBJ1-2,TRBV11-1,TGTGCCAGCAGCTTAGGAGGCGGCTACACCTTC,CASSLGGGYTF
.,TRBD2,TRBJ2-5,TRBV9,TGTGCCAGCAGCGTAGGACTAGCGGGAGGGACTCAAGAGACCCAGTACTTC,CASSVGLAGGTQETQYF
.,TRBD2,TRBJ2-3,TRBV30,TGTGCCTCGGGACTAGCCCCAGATACGCAGTATTTT,CASGLAPDTQYF
.,.,TRBJ2-3,TRBV30,TGTGCCTGGAGTGTAGGGTTTACAGATACGCAGTATTTT,CAWSVGFTDTQYF
.,TRBD2,TRBJ2-3,TRBV6-1,TGTGCCAGCAATCCGGGGGGAGGCACAGATACGCAGTATTTT,CASNPGGGTDTQYF
.,TRBD1,TRBJ1-5,TRBV6-6,TGTGCCAGCGGGGAGACAGGGAACAATCAGCCCCAGCATTTT,CASGETGNNQPQHF
.,TRBD2,TRBJ2-1,TRBV30,TGTGCCTGGAGGGACTCGGGACTAGCGGGAACCAATGAGCAGTTCTTC,CAWRDSGLAGTNEQFF
.,.,TRBJ1-2,TRBV30,TGTGCCTGGAGTGTCGGGGGCGCCTATGGCTACACCTTC,CAWSVGGAYGYTF
.,.,TRBJ1-4,TRBV7-9,TGTGCCAGCAGCCTGTATCTCAGGGGTGCAGCTAATGAAAAACTGTTTTTT,CASSLYLRGAANEKLFF